This T cell receptor beta chain was observed in a study of cytomegalovirus exposure and HLA in healthy donors. The study, taken as a whole, reports: A later analysis showed HLA-associated TCR beta chains outstripping equally common others in clonal expansion. The study labeled about 160 TCR beta chains cytomegalovirus-associated.

Regarding this clone: Its antigen is unidentified.

Germline CDR1 SGHNT, CDR2 YYREEE (reference sequence). V was clipped by 1 base and J by 2 bases, with 8 bases between them. CDR3 length equals 14 residues. It was with 60 Vbeta and 13 Jbeta primers that the PCR ran. Data came from immunoSEQ multiplex PCR; TCRdb stores just in-frame clones and leaves some out. The sample contains some 97,000 clones, 70% to 85% of which appear only once. The rearrangement uses TRBV5-4 and TRBJ2-3; unclear D gene. The source of this sequence is a woman under 30 in good health and CMV-seronegative. The specimen sequenced was PBMCs. The CDR3 region has the DNA TGTGCCAGCAGCTTGTCTAGTGTCACAGATACGCAGTATTTT. This gives the protein CASSLSSVTDTQYF.